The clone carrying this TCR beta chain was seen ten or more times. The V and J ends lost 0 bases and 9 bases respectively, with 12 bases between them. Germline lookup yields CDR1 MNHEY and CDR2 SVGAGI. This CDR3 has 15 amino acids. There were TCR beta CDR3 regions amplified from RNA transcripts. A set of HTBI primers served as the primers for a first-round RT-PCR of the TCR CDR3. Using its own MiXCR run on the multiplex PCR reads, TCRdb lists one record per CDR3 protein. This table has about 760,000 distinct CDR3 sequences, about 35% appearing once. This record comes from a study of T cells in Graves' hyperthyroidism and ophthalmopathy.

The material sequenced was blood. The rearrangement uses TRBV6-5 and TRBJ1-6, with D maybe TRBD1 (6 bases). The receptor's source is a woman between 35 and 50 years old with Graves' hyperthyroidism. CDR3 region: CASSYSAGAGSPLHF. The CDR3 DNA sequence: TGTGCCAGCAGTTACTCGGCGGGGGCAGGTTCACCCCTCCACTTT.